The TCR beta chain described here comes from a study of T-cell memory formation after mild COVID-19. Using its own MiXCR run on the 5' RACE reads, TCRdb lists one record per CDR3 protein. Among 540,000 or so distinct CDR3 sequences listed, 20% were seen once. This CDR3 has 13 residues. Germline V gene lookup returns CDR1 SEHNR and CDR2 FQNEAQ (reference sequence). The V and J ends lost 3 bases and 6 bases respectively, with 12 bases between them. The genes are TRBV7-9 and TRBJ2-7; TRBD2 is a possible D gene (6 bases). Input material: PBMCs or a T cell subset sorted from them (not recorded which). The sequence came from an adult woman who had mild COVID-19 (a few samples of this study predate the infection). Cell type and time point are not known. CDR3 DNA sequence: TGTGCCAGCAGCTTCGGGGGACCGCCCGAGCAGTACTTC. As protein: CASSFGGPPEQYF. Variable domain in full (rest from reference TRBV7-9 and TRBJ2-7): DTGVSQNPRHKITKRGQNVTFRCDPISEHNRLYWYRQTLGQGPEFLTYFQNEAQLEKSRLLSDRFSAERPKGSFSTLEIQRTEQGDSAMYLCASSFGGPPEQYFGPGTRLTVT.